The present entry profiles one T cell receptor beta chain with its context. This study enrolled people aged about 18 to 90 from approximately 25 US geographic areas. The sample is drawn from a study of blood T cell repertoires in COVID-19. About the study: Samples of COVID-19 (acute and convalescent) were obtained from the United States, Italy and Spain.

The CDR3 length is 15 residues. V shed 5 bases and J shed 0 bases, with 11 bases lying between them. CDR1 is MGHDK and CDR2 is SYGVNS in the germline V gene. Original analysis: The authors estimated nucleated cell counts from reference gene primer amplification. Here immunoSEQ multiplex PCR was the method, and the copy in TCRdb shows in-frame clones only, minus some. For V, J and clone size, that table is used; D and trimming come from the DNA. Among 250,000 to 300,000 clones listed, 91% were seen once. The chain employs TRBV25-1 and TRBJ1-3; tentatively, D is TRBD1 (5 bases). Sequencing was carried out using PBMCs or T cells enriched from blood (not recorded which). This clonotype was obtained from a human donor in a cohort exposed to, infected with or recovered from COVID-19 (not recorded which). The donor label of this sample is uncertain. CDR3 sequence: CASSPGVNSGNTIYF. As DNA, the CDR3 is TGTGCCAGCAGTCCGGGGGTGAACTCTGGAAACACCATATATTTT.